One and the same sample provided the 7 T cell receptor beta chains below, sequenced in a study of beta chain features in type 1 diabetes. cDNA synthesis used the whole RNA isolate, giving expressed TCRB sequences. TCRdb's copy holds only in-frame clones and misses some; the assay was immunoSEQ multiplex PCR. The table lists approximately 140,000 clones, 6.9% of them singletons. What was sequenced was central memory CD4+ T cells from blood. Receptor source: a woman in her thirties in good health.

This chain connects TRBV5-1 to TRBJ2-7; possibly TRBD2 for D (6 bases). Germline CDR1 reads SGHRS; CDR2 reads YFSETQ. CDR3 length equals 17 residues. Trimming cost V 4 bases and J 1 base, with 21 bases left between them. DNA of the CDR3: TGCGCCAGCAGCCCCACCCGGGACTCTAGAAGGTCCTACGAGCAGTACTTC. This gives the protein CASSPTRDSRRSYEQYF. The complete variable domain, with remaining parts taken from reference TRBV5-1 and TRBJ2-7, reads KAGVTQTPRYLIKTRGQQVTLSCSPISGHRSVSWYQQTPGQGLQFLFEYFSETQRNKGNFPGRFSGRQFSNSRSEMNVSTLELGDSALYLCASSPTRDSRRSYEQYFGPGTRLTVT.

The rearrangement uses TRBV7-2 and TRBJ2-3; the D gene is possibly TRBD2 (6 bases). Looked up from germline, CDR1 is SGHTA and CDR2 is FQGNSA. Trimming shortened V by 1 base and J by 1 base, and 18 bases separated the two germline ends. There are 18 residues in the CDR3. CDR3 nucleotides: TGTGCCAGCAGCTTAGATCTACTCGGGGGATCGGGCACAGATACGCAGTATTTT. Its translation: CASSLDLLGGSGTDTQYF.

This clone came up a few times. This chain uses TRBV7-9 with TRBJ2-3, with a weak D call TRBD2 (6 bases). The CDR3 contains 15 residues. The V gene lost 4 bases and the J gene lost 3 bases, with 14 bases spanning the gap. Germline V gives CDR1 SEHNR, CDR2 FQNEAQ (reference sequence). CDR3 DNA: TGTGCCAGCAGCTCTACCGGGACTTATACAGATACGCAGTATTTT. It codes for CASSSTGTYTDTQYF.

The chain links TRBV19 to TRBJ2-1, with D maybe TRBD2 (6 bases). V was cut by 3 bases and J by 12 bases, with 12 bases left in between. The CDR3 has 12 residues. Per germline, CDR1 LNHDA and CDR2 SQIVND (reference sequence). CDR3: CASSIQQGGQFF. The CDR3 region has the DNA TGTGCCAGTAGTATTCAGCAGGGAGGGCAGTTCTTC.

This clone turned up a few times. The chain links TRBV19 to TRBJ2-1, with D possibly TRBD2 on 6 matching bases. V dropped 2 bases and J dropped 7 bases, with 18 bases sitting between them. The CDR3 consists of 16 residues. Germline V lookup: CDR1 LNHDA, CDR2 SQIVND (reference sequence). The CDR3 is CASSINAGSRSNEQFF. CDR3 nucleotides: TGTGCCAGTAGTATAAACGCGGGAAGTAGGAGTAATGAGCAGTTCTTC.

This clone was detected a few times. The rearrangement uses TRBV5-4 and TRBJ2-4, with TRBD2 matching 14 bases. With V trimmed by 4 bases and J by 1 base, 7 bases remained unmatched. This CDR3 has 18 amino acids. CDR1 and CDR2 from the germline V gene are SGHNT and YYREEE (reference sequence). CDR3 protein: CASSPGTSGGTAKNIQYF. As DNA, the CDR3 is TGTGCCAGCAGCCCGGGGACTAGCGGGGGAACGGCCAAAAACATTCAGTACTTC.

Points on this clone: Compared with germline, one end of the junction differs, possibly owing to a read error. The chain employs TRBV7-7 and TRBJ2-5; maybe TRBD1 (5 bases). The CDR3 length is 14 residues. Germline V CDR1 and CDR2: SSHAT, FNYEAQ (reference sequence). The CDR3: CASSLGPFQEAQYF. Written as DNA, the CDR3 is TGTGCTAGCAGCTTGGGGCCATTCCAAGAGGCCCAGTACTTC.